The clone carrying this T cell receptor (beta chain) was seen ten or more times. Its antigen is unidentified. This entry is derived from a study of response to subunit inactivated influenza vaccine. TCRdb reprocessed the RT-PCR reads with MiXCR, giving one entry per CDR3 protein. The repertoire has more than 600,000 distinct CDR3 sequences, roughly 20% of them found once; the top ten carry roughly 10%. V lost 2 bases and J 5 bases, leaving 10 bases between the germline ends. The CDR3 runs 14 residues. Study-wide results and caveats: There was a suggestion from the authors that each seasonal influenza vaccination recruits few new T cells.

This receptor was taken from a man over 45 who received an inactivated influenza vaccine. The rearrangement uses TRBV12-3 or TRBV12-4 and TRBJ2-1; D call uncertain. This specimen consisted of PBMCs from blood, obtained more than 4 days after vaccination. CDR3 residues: CASSLTRPDNEQFF. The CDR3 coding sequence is TGTGCCAGCAGTTTAACGCGACCAGACAATGAGCAGTTCTTC.